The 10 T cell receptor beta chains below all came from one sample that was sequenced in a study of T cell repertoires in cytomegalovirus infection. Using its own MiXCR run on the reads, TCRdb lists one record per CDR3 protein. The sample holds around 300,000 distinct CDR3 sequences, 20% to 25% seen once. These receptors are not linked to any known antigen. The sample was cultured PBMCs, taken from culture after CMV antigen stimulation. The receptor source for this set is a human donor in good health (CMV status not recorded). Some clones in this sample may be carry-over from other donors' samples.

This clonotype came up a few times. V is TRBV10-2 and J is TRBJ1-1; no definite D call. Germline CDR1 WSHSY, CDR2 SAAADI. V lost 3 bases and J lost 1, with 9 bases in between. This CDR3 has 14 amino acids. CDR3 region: CASSETWSNTEAFF. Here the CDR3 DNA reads TGCGCCAGCAGTGAAACGTGGTCGAACACTGAAGCTTTCTTT.

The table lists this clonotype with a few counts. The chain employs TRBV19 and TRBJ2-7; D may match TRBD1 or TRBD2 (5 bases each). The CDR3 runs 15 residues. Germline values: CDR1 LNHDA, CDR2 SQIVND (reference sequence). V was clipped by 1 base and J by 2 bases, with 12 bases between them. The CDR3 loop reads CASSIAAGTTYEQYV. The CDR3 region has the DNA TGTGCCAGTAGTATAGCAGCCGGGACCACCTACGAGCAGTACGTC.

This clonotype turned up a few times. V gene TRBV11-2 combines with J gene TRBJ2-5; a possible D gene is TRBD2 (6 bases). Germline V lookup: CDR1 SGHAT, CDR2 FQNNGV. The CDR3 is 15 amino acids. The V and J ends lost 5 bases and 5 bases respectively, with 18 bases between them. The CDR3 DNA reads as TGTGCCAGCAGCCCCCGGGACTCGCCATGGGAGACCCAGTACTTC. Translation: CASSPRDSPWETQYF.

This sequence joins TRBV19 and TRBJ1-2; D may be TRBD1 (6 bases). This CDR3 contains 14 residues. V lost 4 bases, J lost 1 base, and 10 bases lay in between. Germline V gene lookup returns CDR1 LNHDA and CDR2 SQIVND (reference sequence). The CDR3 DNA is TGTGCCAGTAGTAGGGGACATATTAACTATGGCTACACCTTC. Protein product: CASSRGHINYGYTF.

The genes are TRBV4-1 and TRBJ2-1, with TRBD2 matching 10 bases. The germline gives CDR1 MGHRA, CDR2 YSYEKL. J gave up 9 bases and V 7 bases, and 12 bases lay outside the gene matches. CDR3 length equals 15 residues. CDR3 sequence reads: CASKNGASGSGEQFF. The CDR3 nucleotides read TGCGCCAGCAAAAATGGAGCTAGCGGGAGTGGTGAGCAGTTCTTC.

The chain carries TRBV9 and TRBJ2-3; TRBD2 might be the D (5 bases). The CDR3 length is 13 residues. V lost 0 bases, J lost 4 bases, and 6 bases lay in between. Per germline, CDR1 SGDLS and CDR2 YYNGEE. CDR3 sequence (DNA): TGTGCCAGCAGCGTAGTACTAGCAGATACGCAGTATTTT. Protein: CASSVVLADTQYF.

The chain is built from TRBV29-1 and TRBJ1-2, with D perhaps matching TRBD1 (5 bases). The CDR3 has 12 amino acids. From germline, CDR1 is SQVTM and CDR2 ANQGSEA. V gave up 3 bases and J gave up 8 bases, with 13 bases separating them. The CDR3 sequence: CSVERIQEGYTF. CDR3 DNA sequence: TGCAGCGTTGAGCGGATACAGGAAGGCTACACCTTC.

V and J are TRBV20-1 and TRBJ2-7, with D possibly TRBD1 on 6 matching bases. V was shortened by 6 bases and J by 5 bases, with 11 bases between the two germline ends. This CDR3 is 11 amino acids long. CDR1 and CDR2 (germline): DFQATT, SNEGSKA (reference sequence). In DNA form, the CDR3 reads TGCAGTGCAAGGGACACCGACGAGCAGTACTTC. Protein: CSARDTDEQYF.

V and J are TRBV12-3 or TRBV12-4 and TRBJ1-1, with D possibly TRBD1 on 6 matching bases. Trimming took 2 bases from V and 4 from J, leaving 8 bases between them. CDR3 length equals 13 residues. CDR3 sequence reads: CASSLQGSTEAFF. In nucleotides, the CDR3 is TGTGCCAGCAGTTTACAGGGGAGCACTGAAGCTTTCTTT.

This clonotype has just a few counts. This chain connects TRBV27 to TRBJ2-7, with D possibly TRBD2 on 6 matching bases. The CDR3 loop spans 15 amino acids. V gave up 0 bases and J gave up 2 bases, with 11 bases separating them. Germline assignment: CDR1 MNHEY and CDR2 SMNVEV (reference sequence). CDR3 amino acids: CASSLSGGQPYEQYV. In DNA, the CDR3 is TGTGCCAGCAGTTTATCTGGAGGGCAGCCCTACGAGCAGTACGTC.